The 16 T cell receptor beta chains presented below share a single source sample, sequenced in a study of PD-1 blockade in classical Hodgkin lymphoma. Every patient experienced relapse after autologous stem cell transplantation, and brentuximab vedotin exposure varied. By magnetic negative selection, CD4+ T cells were purified from thawed PBMCs. Profiled with immunoSEQ multiplex PCR; TCRdb holds only in-frame clones, not every one. The table shows 4,500 or so clones, with roughly 79% occurring only once. The source material was CD4+ T cells from blood, sampled at baseline. These receptors came from a human donor with classical Hodgkin lymphoma.

The chain joins TRBV7-2 to TRBJ2-4; the D gene is possibly TRBD2 (5 bases). From germline, CDR1 is SGHTA and CDR2 FQGNSA. V was clipped by 5 bases and J by 3 bases, with 11 bases between them. The CDR3 has 14 residues. The chain's CDR3 is CASSPRVLKNIQYF. The CDR3 DNA follows: TGTGCCAGCAGCCCGCGGGTGCTCAAAAACATTCAGTACTTC. The complete variable domain, with remaining parts taken from reference TRBV7-2 and TRBJ2-4, reads GAGVSQSPSNKVTEKGKDVELRCDPISGHTALYWYRQSLGQGLEFLIYFQGNSAPDKSGLPSDRFSAERTGGSVSTLTIQRTQQEDSAVYLCASSPRVLKNIQYFGAGTRLSVL.

This clone is classed as large. The sample holds other DNA sequences that translate to the same CDR3. The gene calls are TRBV2 and TRBJ1-1; D ambiguous. Trimming shortened V by 8 bases and J by 1 base, and 11 bases separated the two germline ends. This CDR3 has 13 residues. CDR1 is SNHLY and CDR2 is FYNNEI in the germline V gene. CDR3 protein: CASRTDPNTEAFF. DNA of the CDR3: TGTGCCAGCCGCACTGACCCGAACACTGAAGCTTTCTTT.

CDR3 in amino acids: CASSPHSTRTATYEQYF. The DNA of the CDR3 is TGTGCCAGTAGTCCACACTCCACTCGGACGGCTACCTACGAGCAGTACTTC. The chain is built from TRBV19 and TRBJ2-7; D gene uncertain. Trimming shortened V by 5 bases and J by 2 bases, and 22 bases separated the two germline ends. The germline V gene encodes CDR1 LNHDA and CDR2 SQIVND (reference sequence). This CDR3 is built from 17 residues.

The genes are TRBV28 and TRBJ2-3; 10 bases map to TRBD1. The junction had 8 bases not matched to a gene; V was cut back by 3 bases and J by 5 bases. The germline CDR1 and CDR2 sequences are MDHEN and SYDVKM. This CDR3 spans 16 amino acids. The CDR3 bases are TGTGCCAGCAGTTTTTACCCTGGACAGGGGGAAGATACGCAGTATTTT. Its translation: CASSFYPGQGEDTQYF.

The J gene is TRBJ1-3, the V gene TRBV18, with unresolved D. Trimming removed 3 bases at V and 0 bases at J, with 12 bases between. The CDR3 totals 16 residues. Per the germline V gene, CDR1 is KGHSH and CDR2 is LQKENI. CDR3 DNA: TGTGCCAGCTCACCGCAACCCTCCGACTCTGGAAACACCATATATTTT. This codes for CASSPQPSDSGNTIYF.

V usage is TRBV7-2 and J usage is TRBJ2-5, with D perhaps TRBD2 (7 bases). The CDR3 is 16 amino acids. V gave up 5 bases and J gave up 3 bases, with 19 bases separating them. The V gene's germline CDR1 is SGHTA and CDR2 FQGNSA. CDR3 in DNA: TGTGCCAGCAGCCGTAATGGGGGGGCGCCGGAAGAGACCCAGTACTTC. Translating gives CASSRNGGAPEETQYF. Supplemented by reference TRBV7-2 and TRBJ2-5, the full variable domain reads GAGVSQSPSNKVTEKGKDVELRCDPISGHTALYWYRQSLGQGLEFLIYFQGNSAPDKSGLPSDRFSAERTGGSVSTLTIQRTQQEDSAVYLCASSRNGGAPEETQYFGPGTRLLVL.

The chain is built from TRBV7-2 and TRBJ2-7, with D perhaps TRBD1 or TRBD2 (6 bases each). The germline V and J ends were trimmed by 9 bases and 8 bases, with 20 bases remaining between them. CDR1 and CDR2 (germline): SGHTA, FQGNSA. CDR3 length: 13 residues. CDR3 coding DNA: TGTGCCAGTAGCGGAGGGGCAGGGGATAAGCAGTACTTC. Its protein is CASSGGAGDKQYF.

The V and J genes are TRBV30 and TRBJ2-3; 8 bases map to TRBD1. V was pared by 4 bases and J by 3 bases, with 9 bases of the junction left unmatched. There are 15 residues in the CDR3. Looked up from germline, CDR1 is GTSNPN and CDR2 is SVGIG (reference sequence). The CDR3 nucleotides are TGTGCCTGGATTACCGGGACAGGACGAACAGATACGCAGTATTTT. As protein: CAWITGTGRTDTQYF.

In its sample, this clone was seen once. The V call is TRBV5-1, the J call TRBJ2-2; perhaps D is TRBD1 or TRBD2 (6 bases each). The CDR3 runs to 17 residues. Germline V gene sequence: CDR1 SGHRS, CDR2 YFSETQ. V was pared by 6 bases and J by 7 bases, with 25 bases between. CDR3 region: CASMGRGQAVPFGELFF. CDR3 in DNA: TGCGCCAGCATGGGCCGGGGGCAGGCAGTACCGTTCGGGGAGCTGTTTTTT.

This clone has more than one count but fewer than ten. The gene calls are TRBV19 and TRBJ1-1; D remains unclear. CDR1 is LNHDA, CDR2 SQIVND, per germline (reference sequence). The CDR3 totals 13 residues. The germline V and J ends were trimmed by 9 bases and 2 bases, with 13 bases remaining between them. The CDR3 loop is CASRKDPNTEAFF. CDR3 DNA sequence: TGTGCCAGCAGGAAGGACCCAAACACTGAAGCTTTCTTT.

This clone was counted a few times. The chain employs TRBV19 and TRBJ2-7; D uncertain. CDR1 is LNHDA and CDR2 is SQIVND in the germline V gene (reference sequence). Trimming pared 3 bases from V and 3 bases from J, leaving 15 bases between. The CDR3 has 15 amino acids. CDR3 in DNA: TGTGCCAGTAGTATCGACGGCAGGCCAATCTACGAGCAGTACGTC. It is translated as CASSIDGRPIYEQYV.

This chain links TRBV6-1 with TRBJ2-4; no clear D gene. V lost 6 bases and J 3 bases, leaving 9 bases between the germline ends. The germline V gene encodes CDR1 MNHNS and CDR2 SASEGT. The CDR3 spans 13 residues. The CDR3, as DNA: TGTGCCAGCAGGGGTTCAGACAAAAACATTCAGTACTTC. Protein: CASRGSDKNIQYF.

The V gene is TRBV5-1, the J gene TRBJ2-2; TRBD1 matches at 12 bases. The junction had 9 bases not matched to a gene; V was cut back by 3 bases and J by 3 bases. Germline CDR1 and CDR2: SGHRS and YFSETQ. This CDR3 region has 18 residues. The CDR3 coding sequence is TGCGCCAGCAGCTACCAGGGACAGGGGGCTTTGCACACCGGGGAGCTGTTTTTT. Translating it yields CASSYQGQGALHTGELFF.

The V and J genes are TRBV5-1 and TRBJ1-1, with D perhaps matching TRBD1 (6 bases). Trimming left V 4 bases short and J 7 bases short, with 14 bases between. The CDR3 length is 13 residues. The germline gives CDR1 SGHRS, CDR2 YFSETQ. The CDR3 reads CASSLDRGGEAFF. CDR3 DNA sequence: TGCGCCAGCAGCCTGGACCGAGGGGGTGAAGCTTTCTTT.

The chain couples TRBV27 to TRBJ1-2, with D tentatively TRBD1 (5 bases). The V gene lost 6 bases and the J gene lost 4 bases, with 18 bases spanning the gap. The germline V gene encodes CDR1 MNHEY and CDR2 SMNVEV (reference sequence). The CDR3 extends over 15 amino acids. CDR3 residues: CASSPDWGAIYGYTF. In nucleotides, the CDR3 is TGTGCCAGCAGCCCGGACTGGGGCGCGATCTATGGCTACACCTTC.

The chain is built from TRBV7-2 and TRBJ2-2; weak D call: TRBD2 (5 bases). The CDR3 contains 16 residues. Germline values: CDR1 SGHTA, CDR2 FQGNSA. V gave up 4 bases and J gave up 2 bases, with 14 bases separating them. The CDR3 spells CASSSPGLPNTGELFF. The CDR3 DNA reads as TGTGCCAGCAGCTCCCCCGGACTCCCCAACACCGGGGAGCTGTTTTTT.